This T cell receptor beta chain comes out of a study of cytomegalovirus exposure and HLA in healthy donors. Study background: The 100 to 150 validation repertoires and the roughly 690 first-cohort repertoires shared a platform, a later analysis reported.

The study, taken as a whole, reports: Some public TCRs appeared in many individuals, while most sequences were rare. In the 120 or so validation repertoires, roughly 94% of cluster scores exceeded 0, per a later analysis.

Worth noting for this clone: What it recognizes is unknown.

The donors were part of the validation cohort of 100 to 150 subjects. That cohort was separate from the first cohort, which comprised under 750 subjects. Germline loops: CDR1 MNHEY, CDR2 SMNVEV (reference sequence). Trimming cost V 0 bases and J 5 bases; bases outside gene matches: 8. The CDR3 consists of 16 residues. The method was immunoSEQ multiplex PCR; TCRdb's version includes in-frame clones alone and lacks a portion of them. The sample lists some 170,000 clones; approximately 89% were seen once. The V and J genes are TRBV27 and TRBJ1-2, with 8 bases identical to TRBD1. The sequencing input was PBMCs. The receptor was derived from a man between 18 and 29 years old in good health and CMV-seropositive. CDR3 sequence: CASSLSPRGPTYGYTF. In nucleotides, the CDR3 is TGTGCCAGCAGTTTATCTCCCAGGGGGCCGACTTATGGCTACACCTTC.